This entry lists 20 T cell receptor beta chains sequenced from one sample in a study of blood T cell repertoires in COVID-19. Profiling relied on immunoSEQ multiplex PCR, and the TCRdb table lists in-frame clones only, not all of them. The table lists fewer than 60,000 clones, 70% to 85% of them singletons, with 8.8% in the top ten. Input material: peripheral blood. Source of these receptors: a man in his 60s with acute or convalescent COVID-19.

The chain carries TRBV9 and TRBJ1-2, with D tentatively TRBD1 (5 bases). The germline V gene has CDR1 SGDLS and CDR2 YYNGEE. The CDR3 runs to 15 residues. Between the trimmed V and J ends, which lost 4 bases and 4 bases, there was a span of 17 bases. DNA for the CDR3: TGTGCCAGCAGCCCCGGGGGGGAGGCGTCCTATGGCTACACCTTC. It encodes CASSPGGEASYGYTF.

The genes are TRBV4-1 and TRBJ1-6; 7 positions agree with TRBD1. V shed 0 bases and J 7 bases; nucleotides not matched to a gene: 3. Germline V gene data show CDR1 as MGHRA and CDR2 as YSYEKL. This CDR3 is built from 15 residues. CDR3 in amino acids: CASSQDPGQNSPLHF. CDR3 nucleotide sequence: TGCGCCAGCAGCCAAGATCCGGGACAGAATTCACCCCTCCACTTT.

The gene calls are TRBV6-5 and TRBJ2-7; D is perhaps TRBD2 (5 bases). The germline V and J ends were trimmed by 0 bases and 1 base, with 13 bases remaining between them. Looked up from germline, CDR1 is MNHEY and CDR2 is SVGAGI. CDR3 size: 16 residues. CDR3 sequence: CASSYSRGSYSYEQYF. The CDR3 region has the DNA TGTGCCAGCAGTTACTCGAGAGGGTCCTATTCCTACGAGCAGTACTTC.

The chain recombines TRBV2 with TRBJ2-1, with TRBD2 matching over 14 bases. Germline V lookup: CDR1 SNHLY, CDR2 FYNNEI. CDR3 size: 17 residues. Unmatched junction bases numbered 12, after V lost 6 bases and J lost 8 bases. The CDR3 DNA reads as TGTGCCAGCAGCTACGACGAGACTAGCGGGGGGGACTATGAGCAGTTCTTC. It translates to CASSYDETSGGDYEQFF.

CDR3 DNA sequence: TGTGCCAGCACCGCCGGACAGGGGGGCTACGAGCAGTACTTC. Amino acid sequence: CASTAGQGGYEQYF. The chain carries TRBV2 and TRBJ2-7; TRBD1 matches 10 bases. Per germline, CDR1 SNHLY and CDR2 FYNNEI. This CDR3 has 14 residues. J lost 3 bases, V lost 7 bases, and 6 bases had no gene match.

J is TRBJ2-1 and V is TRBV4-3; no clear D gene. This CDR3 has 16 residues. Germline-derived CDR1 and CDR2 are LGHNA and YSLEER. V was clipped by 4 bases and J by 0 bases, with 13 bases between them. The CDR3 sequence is CASSPIAWSSYNEQFF. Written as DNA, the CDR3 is TGCGCCAGCAGCCCCATCGCCTGGAGCTCCTACAATGAGCAGTTCTTC.

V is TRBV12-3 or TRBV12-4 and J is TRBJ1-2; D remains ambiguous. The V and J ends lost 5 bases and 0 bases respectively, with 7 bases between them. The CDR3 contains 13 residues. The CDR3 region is CASSLPPNYGYTF. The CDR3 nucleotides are TGTGCCAGCAGTCTCCCCCCTAACTATGGCTACACCTTC.

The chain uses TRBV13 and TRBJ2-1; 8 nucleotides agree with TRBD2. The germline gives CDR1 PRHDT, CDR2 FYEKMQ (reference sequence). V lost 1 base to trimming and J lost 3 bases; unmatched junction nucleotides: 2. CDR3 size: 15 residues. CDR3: CASSLVSGGYNEQFF. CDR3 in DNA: TGTGCCAGCAGCTTAGTGAGCGGGGGCTACAATGAGCAGTTCTTC.

CDR3 sequence: CASSLGTAYEQYF. In DNA, the CDR3 is TGTGCCAGCAGCCTCGGGACTGCTTACGAGCAGTACTTC. The V gene is TRBV2, the J gene TRBJ2-7; D is perhaps TRBD2 (6 bases). Trimming stripped 6 bases from V and 4 bases from J, with 13 bases between. Germline CDR1 is SNHLY and CDR2 is FYNNEI. The CDR3 spans 13 residues.

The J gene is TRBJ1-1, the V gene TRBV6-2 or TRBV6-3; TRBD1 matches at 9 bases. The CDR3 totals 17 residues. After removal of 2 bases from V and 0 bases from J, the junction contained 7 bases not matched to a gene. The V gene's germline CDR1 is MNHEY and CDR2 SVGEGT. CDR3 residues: CASSYGGTGILNTEAFF. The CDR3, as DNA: TGTGCCAGCAGTTACGGAGGGACAGGGATTCTGAACACTGAAGCTTTCTTT.

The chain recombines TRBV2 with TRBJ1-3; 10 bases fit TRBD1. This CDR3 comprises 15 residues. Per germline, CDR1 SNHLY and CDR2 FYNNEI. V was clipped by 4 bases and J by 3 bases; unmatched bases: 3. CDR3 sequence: CASSGGQGNGNTIYF. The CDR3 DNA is TGTGCCAGCAGTGGGGGACAGGGGAATGGAAACACCATATATTTT.

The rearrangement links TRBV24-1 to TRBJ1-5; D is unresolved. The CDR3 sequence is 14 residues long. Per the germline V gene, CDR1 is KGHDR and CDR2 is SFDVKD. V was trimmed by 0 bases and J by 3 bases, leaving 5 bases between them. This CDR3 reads CATSDLDINQPQHF. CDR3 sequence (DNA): TGTGCCACCAGTGATTTGGACATCAATCAGCCCCAGCATTTT.

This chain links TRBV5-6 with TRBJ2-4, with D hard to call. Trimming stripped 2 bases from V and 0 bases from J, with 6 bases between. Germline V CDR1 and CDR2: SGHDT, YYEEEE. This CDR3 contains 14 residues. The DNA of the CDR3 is TGTGCCAGCAGCTTCGCCAGAGCCAAAAACATTCAGTACTTC. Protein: CASSFARAKNIQYF. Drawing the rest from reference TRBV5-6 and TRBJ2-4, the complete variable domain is DAGVTQSPTHLIKTRGQQVTLRCSPKSGHDTVSWYQQALGQGPQFIFQYYEEEERQRGNFPDRFSGHQFPNYSSELNVNALLLGDSALYLCASSFARAKNIQYFGAGTRLSVL.

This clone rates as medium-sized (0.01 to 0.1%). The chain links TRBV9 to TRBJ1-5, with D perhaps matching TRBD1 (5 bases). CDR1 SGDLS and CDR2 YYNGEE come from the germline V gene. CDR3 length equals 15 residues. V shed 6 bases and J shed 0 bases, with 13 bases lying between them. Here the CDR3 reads CASTKTGGSNQPQHF. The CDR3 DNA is TGTGCCAGCACCAAAACGGGGGGTAGCAATCAGCCCCAGCATTTT.

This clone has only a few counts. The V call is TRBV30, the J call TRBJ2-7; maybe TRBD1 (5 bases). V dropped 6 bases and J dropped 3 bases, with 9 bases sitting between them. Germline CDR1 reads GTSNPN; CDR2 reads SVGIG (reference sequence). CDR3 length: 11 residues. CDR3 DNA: TGTGCCTGCAGGGAAGGCTACGAGCAGTACTTC. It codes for CACREGYEQYF.

The DNA of the CDR3 is TGCGCCAGCAGCCAAGATAGGACAGGGACCAGCTATGGCTACACCTTC. Encoded protein: CASSQDRTGTSYGYTF. The V and J genes are TRBV4-3 and TRBJ1-2; 8 bases fit TRBD1. CDR3 length: 16 amino acids. Germline V gene data show CDR1 as LGHNA and CDR2 as YSLEER. V trimming: 0 bases; J trimming: 4 bases; junction bases outside the gene matches: 7.

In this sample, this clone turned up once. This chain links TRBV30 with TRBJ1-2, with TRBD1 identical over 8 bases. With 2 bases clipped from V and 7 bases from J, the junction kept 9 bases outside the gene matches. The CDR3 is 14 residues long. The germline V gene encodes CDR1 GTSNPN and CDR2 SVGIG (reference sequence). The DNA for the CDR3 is TGTGCCTGGAGTTTTCCGACAGGGGTTTCTGGCTACACCTTC. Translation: CAWSFPTGVSGYTF.

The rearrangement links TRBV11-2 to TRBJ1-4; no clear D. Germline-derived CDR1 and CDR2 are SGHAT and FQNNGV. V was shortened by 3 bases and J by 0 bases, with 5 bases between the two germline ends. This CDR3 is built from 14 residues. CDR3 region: CASSLRATNEKLFF. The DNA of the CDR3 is TGTGCCAGCAGCTTGAGAGCAACTAATGAAAAACTGTTTTTT.

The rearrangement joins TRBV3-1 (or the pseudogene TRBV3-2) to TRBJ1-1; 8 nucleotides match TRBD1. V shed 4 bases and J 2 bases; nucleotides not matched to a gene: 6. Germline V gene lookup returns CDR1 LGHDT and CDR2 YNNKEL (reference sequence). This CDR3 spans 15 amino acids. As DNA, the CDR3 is TGTGCCAGCAGCCGGACAGGGCGATTTAACACTGAAGCTTTCTTT. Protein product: CASSRTGRFNTEAFF.

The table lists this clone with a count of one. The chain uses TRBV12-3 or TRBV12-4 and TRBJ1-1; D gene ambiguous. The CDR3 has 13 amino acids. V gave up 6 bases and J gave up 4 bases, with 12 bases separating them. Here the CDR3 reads CASSWVPGTEAFF. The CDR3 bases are TGTGCCAGCAGCTGGGTTCCGGGCACTGAAGCTTTCTTT.